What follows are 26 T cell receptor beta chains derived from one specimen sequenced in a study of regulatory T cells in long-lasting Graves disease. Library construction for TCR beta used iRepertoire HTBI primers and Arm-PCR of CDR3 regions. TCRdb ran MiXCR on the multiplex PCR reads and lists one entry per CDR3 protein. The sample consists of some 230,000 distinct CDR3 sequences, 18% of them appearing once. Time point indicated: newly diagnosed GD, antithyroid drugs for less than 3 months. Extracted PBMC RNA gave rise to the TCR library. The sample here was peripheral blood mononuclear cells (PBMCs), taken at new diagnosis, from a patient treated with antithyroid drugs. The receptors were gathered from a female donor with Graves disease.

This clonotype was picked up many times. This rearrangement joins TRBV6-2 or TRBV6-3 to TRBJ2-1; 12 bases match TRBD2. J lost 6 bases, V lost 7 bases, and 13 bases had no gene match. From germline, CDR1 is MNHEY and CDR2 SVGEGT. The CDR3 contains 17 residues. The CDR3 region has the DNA TGTGCCAGCAAGAAGGCTAGCGGGAGGGCCAGGGGCAATGAGCAGTTCTTC. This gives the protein CASKKASGRARGNEQFF.

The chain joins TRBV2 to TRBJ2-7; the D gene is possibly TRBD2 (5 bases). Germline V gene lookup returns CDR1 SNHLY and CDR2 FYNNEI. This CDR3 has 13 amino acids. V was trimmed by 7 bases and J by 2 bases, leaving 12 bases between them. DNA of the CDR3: TGTGCCAGCAAATCGGGGTCAGCCTACGAGCAGTACTTC. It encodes CASKSGSAYEQYF.

Here the CDR3 DNA reads TGCAGCGTTGAAGATCGGGACACTGAAGCTTTCTTT. It codes for CSVEDRDTEAFF. V usage is TRBV29-1 and J usage is TRBJ1-1; D unclear. Trimming shortened V by 0 bases and J by 3 bases, and 5 bases separated the two germline ends. This CDR3 has 12 amino acids. Germline V gene data show CDR1 as SQVTM and CDR2 as ANQGSEA.

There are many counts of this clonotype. The CDR3 nucleotides read TGCGCCAGCAGCCTGATGGTGAATGGACAGGGGGCTGGAAACACCATATATTTT. As protein: CASSLMVNGQGAGNTIYF. The V gene is TRBV4-3, the J gene TRBJ1-3, with 10 bases fitting TRBD1. V trimming: 4 bases; J trimming: 2 bases; junction bases outside the gene matches: 11. CDR1 LGHNA and CDR2 YSLEER come from the germline V gene. The CDR3 runs 18 residues.

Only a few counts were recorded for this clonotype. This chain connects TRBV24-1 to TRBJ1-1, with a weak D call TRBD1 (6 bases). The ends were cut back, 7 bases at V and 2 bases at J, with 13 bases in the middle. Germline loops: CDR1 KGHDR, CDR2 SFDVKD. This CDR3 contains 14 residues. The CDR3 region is CATRGSRGNTEAFF. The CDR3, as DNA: TGTGCCACCAGAGGATCCAGGGGAAACACTGAAGCTTTCTTT.

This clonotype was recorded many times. DNA for the CDR3: TGTGCCAGTAGTACAAGCACACAAGAGACCCAGTACTTC. Its translation: CASSTSTQETQYF. This chain joins TRBV19 and TRBJ2-5, with D hard to call. The CDR3 covers 13 residues. Deletions cut 4 bases from V and 2 bases from J, with 8 bases between. Germline V CDR1 and CDR2: LNHDA, SQIVND (reference sequence).

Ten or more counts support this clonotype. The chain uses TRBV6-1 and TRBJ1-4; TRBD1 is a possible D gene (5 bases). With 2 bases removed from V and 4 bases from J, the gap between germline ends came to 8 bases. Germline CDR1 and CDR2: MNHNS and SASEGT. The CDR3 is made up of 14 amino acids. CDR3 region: CASSEWGGNEKLFF. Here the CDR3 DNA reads TGTGCCAGCAGTGAATGGGGGGGTAATGAAAAACTGTTTTTT.

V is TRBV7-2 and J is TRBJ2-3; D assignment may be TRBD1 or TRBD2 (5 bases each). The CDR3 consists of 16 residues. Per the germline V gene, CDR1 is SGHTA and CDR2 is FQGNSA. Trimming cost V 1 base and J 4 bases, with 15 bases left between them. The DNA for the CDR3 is TGTGCCAGCAGCTTAGGGGTGGGGGTGCCAGCAGATACGCAGTATTTT. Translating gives CASSLGVGVPADTQYF.

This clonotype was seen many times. The CDR3 region is CASSPLGQGTSDETQYF. The CDR3 coding sequence is TGTGCCAGCAGTCCCCTGGGACAGGGGACATCGGATGAGACCCAGTACTTC. V usage is TRBV28 and J usage is TRBJ2-5; 10 nucleotides match TRBD1. After removal of 5 bases from V and 5 bases from J, the junction contained 14 bases not matched to a gene. The CDR3 extends over 17 amino acids. Looked up from germline, CDR1 is MDHEN and CDR2 is SYDVKM.

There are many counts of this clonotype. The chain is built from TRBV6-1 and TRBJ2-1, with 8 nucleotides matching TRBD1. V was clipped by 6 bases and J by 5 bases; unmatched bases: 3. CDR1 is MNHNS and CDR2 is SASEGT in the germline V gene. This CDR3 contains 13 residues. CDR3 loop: CASSRGLNNEQFF. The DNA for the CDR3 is TGTGCCAGCAGCAGGGGGCTGAACAATGAGCAGTTCTTC.

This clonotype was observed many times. The CDR3 is CAWSVNPAGYSPLHF. The CDR3 DNA is TGTGCCTGGAGTGTAAATCCGGCAGGGTACTCACCCCTCCACTTT. This sequence joins TRBV30 and TRBJ1-6, with D perhaps TRBD1 (5 bases). Between the trimmed V and J ends, which lost 0 bases and 10 bases, there was a span of 16 bases. The CDR3 is 15 amino acids. From germline, CDR1 is GTSNPN and CDR2 SVGIG (reference sequence). The entire variable domain, with the rest obtained from reference TRBV30 and TRBJ1-6, is as follows: SQTIHQWPATLVQPVGSPLSLECTVEGTSNPNLYWYRQAAGRGLQLLFYSVGIGQISSEVPQNLSASRPQDRQFILSSKKLLLSDSGFYLCAWSVNPAGYSPLHFGNGTRLTVT.

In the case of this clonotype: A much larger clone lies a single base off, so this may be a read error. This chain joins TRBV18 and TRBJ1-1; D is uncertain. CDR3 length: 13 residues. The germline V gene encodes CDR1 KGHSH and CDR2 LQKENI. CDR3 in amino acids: CTSSLRADTEAFF. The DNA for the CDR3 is TGTACCAGCTCCCTAAGGGCTGACACTGAAGCTTTCTTT.

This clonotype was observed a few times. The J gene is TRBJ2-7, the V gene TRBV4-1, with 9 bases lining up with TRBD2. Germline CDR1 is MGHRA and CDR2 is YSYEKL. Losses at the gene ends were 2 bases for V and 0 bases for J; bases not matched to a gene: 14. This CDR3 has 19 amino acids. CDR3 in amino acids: CASSQPTWGGSGSSYEQYF. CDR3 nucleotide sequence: TGCGCCAGCAGCCAACCGACTTGGGGGGGTAGCGGGAGCTCCTACGAGCAGTACTTC.

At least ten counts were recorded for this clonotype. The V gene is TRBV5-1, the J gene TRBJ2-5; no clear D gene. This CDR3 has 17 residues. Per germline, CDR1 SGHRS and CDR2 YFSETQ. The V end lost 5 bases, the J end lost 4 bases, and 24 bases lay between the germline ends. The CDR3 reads CASSNLLAPTSVETQYF. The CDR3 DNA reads TGCGCCAGCAGTAACCTGCTCGCACCTACATCGGTAGAGACCCAGTACTTC.

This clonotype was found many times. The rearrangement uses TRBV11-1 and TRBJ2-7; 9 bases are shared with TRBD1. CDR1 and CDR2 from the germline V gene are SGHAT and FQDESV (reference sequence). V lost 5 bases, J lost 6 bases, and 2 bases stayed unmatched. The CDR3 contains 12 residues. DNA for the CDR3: TGTGCCAGCAGCCCGGACAGGGGCGAGCAGTACTTC. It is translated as CASSPDRGEQYF.

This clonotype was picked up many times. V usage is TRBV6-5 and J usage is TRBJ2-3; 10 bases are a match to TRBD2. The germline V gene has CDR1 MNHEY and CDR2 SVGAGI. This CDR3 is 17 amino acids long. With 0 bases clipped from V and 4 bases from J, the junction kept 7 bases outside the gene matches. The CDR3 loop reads CASSYSASGSRPDTQYF. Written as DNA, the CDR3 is TGTGCCAGCAGTTACTCGGCTAGCGGGAGCCGGCCAGATACGCAGTATTTT.

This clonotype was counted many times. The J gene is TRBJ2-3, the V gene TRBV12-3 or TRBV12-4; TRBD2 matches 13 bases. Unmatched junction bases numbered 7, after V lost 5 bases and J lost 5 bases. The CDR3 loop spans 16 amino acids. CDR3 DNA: TGTGCCAGCAGTCCACTAGCGGGAGGGGGGAAAGATACGCAGTATTTT. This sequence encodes CASSPLAGGGKDTQYF.

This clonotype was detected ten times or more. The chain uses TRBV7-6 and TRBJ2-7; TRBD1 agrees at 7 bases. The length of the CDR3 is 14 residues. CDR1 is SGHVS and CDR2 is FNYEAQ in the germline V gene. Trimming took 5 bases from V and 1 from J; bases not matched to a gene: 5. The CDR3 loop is CASSLDRESYEQYF. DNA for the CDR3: TGTGCCAGCAGCCTCGACAGGGAGTCCTACGAGCAGTACTTC.

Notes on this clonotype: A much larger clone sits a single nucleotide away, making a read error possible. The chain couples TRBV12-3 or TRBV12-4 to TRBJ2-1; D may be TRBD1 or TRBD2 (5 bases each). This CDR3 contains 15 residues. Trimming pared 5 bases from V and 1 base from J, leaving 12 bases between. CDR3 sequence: CASSGGPASYNEQFF. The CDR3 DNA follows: TGTGCCAGCAGTGGGGGACCAGCGTCCTACAATGAGCAGTTCTTC.

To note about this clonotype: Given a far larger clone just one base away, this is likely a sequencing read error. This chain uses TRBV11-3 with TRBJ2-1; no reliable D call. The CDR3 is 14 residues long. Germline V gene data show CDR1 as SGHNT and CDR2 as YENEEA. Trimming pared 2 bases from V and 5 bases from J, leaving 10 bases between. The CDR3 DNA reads TGTGCCAGCAGCTTATGCCTCGCGAACAATGAGCAGTTCTTC. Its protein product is CASSLCLANNEQFF.

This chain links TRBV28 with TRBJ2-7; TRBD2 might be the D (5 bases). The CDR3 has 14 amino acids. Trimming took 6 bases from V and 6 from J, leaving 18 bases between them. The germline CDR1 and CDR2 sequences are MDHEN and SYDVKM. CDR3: CASRPRVGVGEQYF. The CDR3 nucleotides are TGTGCCAGCAGACCCCGGGTCGGGGTAGGCGAGCAGTACTTC.

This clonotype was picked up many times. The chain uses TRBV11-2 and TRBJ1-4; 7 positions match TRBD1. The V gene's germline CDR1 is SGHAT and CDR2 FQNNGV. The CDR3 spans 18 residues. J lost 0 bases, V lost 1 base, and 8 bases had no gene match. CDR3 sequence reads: CASSLGERGRSTNEKLFF. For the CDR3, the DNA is TGTGCCAGCAGCTTAGGTGAGAGGGGGCGTTCAACTAATGAAAAACTGTTTTTT. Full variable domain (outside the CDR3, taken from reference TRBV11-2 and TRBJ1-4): EAGVAQSPRYKIIEKRQSVAFWCNPISGHATLYWYQQILGQGPKLLIQFQNNGVVDDSQLPKDRFSAERLKGVDSTLKIQPAKLEDSAVYLCASSLGERGRSTNEKLFFGSGTQLSVL.

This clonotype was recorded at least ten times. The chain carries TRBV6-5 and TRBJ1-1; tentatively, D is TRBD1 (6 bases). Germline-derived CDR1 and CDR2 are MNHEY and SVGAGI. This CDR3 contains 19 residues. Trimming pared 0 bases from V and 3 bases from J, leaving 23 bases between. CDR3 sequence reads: CASSYSKWGRPAGDTEAFF. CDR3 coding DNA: TGTGCCAGCAGTTACTCGAAATGGGGCCGTCCGGCAGGGGACACTGAAGCTTTCTTT.

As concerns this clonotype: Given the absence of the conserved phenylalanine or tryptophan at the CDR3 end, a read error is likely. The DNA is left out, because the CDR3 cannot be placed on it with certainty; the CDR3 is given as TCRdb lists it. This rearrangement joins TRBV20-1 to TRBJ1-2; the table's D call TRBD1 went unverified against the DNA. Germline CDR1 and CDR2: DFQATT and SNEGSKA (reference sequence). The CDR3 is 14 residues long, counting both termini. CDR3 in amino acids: CSATILQGYYGCTI.

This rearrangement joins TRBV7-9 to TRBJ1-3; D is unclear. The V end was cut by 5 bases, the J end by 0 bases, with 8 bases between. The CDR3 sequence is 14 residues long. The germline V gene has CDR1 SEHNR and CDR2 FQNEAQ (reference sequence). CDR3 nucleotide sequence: TGTGCCAGCAGCCCAGATATCTCTGGAAACACCATATATTTT. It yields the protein CASSPDISGNTIYF.

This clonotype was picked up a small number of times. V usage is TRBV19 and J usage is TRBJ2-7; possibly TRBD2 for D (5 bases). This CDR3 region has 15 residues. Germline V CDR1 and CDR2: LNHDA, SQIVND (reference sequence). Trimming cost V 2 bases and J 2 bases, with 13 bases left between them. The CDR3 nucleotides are TGTGCCAGTAGTATACGGAGTAGCGCGACCTACGAGCAGTACTTC. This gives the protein CASSIRSSATYEQYF.